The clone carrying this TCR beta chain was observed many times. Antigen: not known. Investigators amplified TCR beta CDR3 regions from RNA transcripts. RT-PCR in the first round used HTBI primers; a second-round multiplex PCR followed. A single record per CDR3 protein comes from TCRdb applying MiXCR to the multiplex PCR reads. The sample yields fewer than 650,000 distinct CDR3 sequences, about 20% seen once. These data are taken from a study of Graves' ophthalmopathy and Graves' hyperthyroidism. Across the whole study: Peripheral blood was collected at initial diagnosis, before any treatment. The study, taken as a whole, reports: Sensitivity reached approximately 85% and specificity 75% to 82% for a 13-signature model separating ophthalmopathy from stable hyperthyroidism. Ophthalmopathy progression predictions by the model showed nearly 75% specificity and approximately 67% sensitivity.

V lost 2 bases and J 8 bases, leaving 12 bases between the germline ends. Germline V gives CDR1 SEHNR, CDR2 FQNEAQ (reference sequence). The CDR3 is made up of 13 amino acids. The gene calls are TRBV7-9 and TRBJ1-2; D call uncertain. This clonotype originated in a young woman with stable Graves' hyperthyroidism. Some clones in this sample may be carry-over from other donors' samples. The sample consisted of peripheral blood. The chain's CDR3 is CASSLNEREGYTF. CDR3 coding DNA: TGTGCCAGCAGCTTAAATGAAAGGGAGGGCTACACCTTC. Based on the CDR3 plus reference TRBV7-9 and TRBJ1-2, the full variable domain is DTGVSQNPRHKITKRGQNVTFRCDPISEHNRLYWYRQTLGQGPEFLTYFQNEAQLEKSRLLSDRFSAERPKGSFSTLEIQRTEQGDSAMYLCASSLNEREGYTFGSGTRLTVV.